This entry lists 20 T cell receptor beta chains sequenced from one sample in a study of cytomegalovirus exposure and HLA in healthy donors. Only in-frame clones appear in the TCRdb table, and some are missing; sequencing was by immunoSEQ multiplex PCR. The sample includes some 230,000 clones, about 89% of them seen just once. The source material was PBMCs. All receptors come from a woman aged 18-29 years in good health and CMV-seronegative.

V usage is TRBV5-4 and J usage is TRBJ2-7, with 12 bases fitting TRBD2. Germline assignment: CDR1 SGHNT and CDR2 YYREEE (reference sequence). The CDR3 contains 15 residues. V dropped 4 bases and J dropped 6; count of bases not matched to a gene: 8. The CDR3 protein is CASSLLAGGQGEQYF. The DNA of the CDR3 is TGTGCCAGCAGCCTGCTAGCGGGAGGGCAGGGCGAGCAGTACTTC.

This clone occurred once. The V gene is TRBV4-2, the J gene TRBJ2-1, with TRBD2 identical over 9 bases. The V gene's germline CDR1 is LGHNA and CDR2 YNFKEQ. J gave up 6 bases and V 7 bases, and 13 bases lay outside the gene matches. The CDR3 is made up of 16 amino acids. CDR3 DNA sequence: TGTGCCAGCACCGAAAAGGGTAGCGGGAGTCGCAATGAGCAGTTCTTC. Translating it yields CASTEKGSGSRNEQFF.

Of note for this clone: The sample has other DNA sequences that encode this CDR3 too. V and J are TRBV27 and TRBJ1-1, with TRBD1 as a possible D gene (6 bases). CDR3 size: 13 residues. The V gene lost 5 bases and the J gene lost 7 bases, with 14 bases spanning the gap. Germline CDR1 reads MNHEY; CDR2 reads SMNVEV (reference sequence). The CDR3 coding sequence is TGTGCCAGCAGTCCCAGGGGTGAGGGTGAAGCTTTCTTT. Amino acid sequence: CASSPRGEGEAFF.

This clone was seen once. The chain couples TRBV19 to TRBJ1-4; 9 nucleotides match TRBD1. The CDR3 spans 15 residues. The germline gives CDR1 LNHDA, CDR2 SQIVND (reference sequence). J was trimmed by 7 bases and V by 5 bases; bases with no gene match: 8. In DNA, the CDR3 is TGTGCCAGTAGTGCCAGACAGGGGGGTAGTGAAAAACTGTTTTTT. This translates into CASSARQGGSEKLFF.

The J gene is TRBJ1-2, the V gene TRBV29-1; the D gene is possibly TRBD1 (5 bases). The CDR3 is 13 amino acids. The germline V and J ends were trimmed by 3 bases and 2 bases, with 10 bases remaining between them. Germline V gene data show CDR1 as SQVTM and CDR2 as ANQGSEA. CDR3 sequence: CSVERRQNYGYTF. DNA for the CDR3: TGCAGCGTTGAGAGGAGACAGAACTATGGCTACACCTTC.

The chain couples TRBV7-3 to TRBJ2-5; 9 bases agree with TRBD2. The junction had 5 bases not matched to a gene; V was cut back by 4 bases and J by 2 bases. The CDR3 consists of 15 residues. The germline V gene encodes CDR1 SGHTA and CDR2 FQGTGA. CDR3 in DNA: TGTGCCAGCAGCTGGAGCGGGAGGAATCAAGAGACCCAGTACTTC. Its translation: CASSWSGRNQETQYF. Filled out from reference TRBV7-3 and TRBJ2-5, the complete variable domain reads GAGVSQTPSNKVTEKGKYVELRCDPISGHTALYWYRQSLGQGPEFLIYFQGTGAADDSGLPNDRFFAVRPEGSVSTLKIQRTERGDSAVYLCASSWSGRNQETQYFGPGTRLLVL.

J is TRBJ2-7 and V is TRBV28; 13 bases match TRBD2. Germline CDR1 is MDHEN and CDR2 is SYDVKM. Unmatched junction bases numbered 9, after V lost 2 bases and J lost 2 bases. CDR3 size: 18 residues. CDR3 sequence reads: CASSLPGTSGTLAYEQYF. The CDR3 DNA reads TGTGCCAGCAGTTTACCCGGGACTAGCGGGACTTTAGCCTACGAGCAGTACTTC.

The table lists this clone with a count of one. The CDR3 sequence is CASSFDGHGYTGELFF. CDR3 sequence (DNA): TGTGCCAGCAGTTTCGATGGTCACGGGTACACCGGGGAGCTGTTTTTT. This rearrangement joins TRBV27 to TRBJ2-2; D gene uncertain. Per germline, CDR1 MNHEY and CDR2 SMNVEV (reference sequence). The CDR3 spans 16 residues. Trimming pared 3 bases from V and 3 bases from J, leaving 14 bases between.

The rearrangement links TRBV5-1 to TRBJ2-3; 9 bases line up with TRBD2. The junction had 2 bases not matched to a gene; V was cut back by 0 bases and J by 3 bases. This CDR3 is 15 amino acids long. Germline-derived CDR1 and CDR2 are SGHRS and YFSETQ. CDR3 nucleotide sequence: TGCGCCAGCAGCTTGGTAGCGGGAGTGACAGATACGCAGTATTTT. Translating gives CASSLVAGVTDTQYF.

CDR3 coding DNA: TGTGCCAGCAGTTACTCGGTAGGGGGCGACCGCTCCGAGCAGTACTTC. This codes for CASSYSVGGDRSEQYF. The J gene is TRBJ2-7, the V gene TRBV6-6; TRBD1 agrees at 7 bases. Trimming removed 0 bases from V and 6 bases from J; junction bases left unmatched: 11. The CDR3 has 16 residues. Germline-derived CDR1 and CDR2 are MNHNY and SVGAGI (reference sequence).

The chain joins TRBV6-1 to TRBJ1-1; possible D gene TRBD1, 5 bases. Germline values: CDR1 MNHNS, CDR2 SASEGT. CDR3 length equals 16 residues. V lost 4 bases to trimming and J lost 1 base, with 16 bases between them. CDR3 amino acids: CASSVIFLQGNTEAFF. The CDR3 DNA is TGTGCCAGCAGTGTTATTTTCTTGCAGGGGAACACTGAAGCTTTCTTT.

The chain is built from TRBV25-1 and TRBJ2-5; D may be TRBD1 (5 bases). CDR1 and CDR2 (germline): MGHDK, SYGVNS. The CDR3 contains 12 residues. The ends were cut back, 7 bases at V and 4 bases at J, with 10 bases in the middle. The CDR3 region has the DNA TGTGCCAGCAAGGGGTACGGAGAGACCCAGTACTTC. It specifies CASKGYGETQYF.

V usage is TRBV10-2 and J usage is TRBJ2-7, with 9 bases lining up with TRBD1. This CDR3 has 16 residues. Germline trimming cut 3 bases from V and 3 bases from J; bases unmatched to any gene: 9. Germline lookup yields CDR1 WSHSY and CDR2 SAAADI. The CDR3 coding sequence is TGCGCCAGCAGTGATTTCCCACAGGGGGCATTCTACGAGCAGTACTTC. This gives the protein CASSDFPQGAFYEQYF.

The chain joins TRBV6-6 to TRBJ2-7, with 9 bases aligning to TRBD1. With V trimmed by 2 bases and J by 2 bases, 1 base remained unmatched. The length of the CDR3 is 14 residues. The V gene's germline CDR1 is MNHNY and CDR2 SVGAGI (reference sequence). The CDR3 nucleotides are TGTGCCAGCAGTTACAGGGACAGGGCCTACGAGCAGTACTTC. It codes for CASSYRDRAYEQYF.

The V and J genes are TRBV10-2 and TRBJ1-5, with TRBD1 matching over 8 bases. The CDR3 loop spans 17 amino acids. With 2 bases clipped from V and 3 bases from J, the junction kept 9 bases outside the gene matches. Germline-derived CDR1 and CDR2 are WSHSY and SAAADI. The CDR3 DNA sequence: TGCGCCAGCAGTGAGATCGTGAGACAGGGGATCAATCAGCCCCAGCATTTT. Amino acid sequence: CASSEIVRQGINQPQHF.

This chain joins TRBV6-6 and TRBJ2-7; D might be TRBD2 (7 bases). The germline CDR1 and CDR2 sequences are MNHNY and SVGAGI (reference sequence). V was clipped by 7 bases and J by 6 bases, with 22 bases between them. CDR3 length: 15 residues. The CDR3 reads CASKETGNREGEQYF. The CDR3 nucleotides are TGTGCCAGCAAGGAAACAGGGAACAGGGAGGGCGAGCAGTACTTC.

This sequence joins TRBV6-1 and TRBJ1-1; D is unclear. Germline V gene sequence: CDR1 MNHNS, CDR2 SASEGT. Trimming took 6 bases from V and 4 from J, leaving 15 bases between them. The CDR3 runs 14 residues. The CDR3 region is CASRVIRTSTEAFF. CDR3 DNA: TGTGCCAGCAGAGTAATCAGAACCTCCACTGAAGCTTTCTTT.

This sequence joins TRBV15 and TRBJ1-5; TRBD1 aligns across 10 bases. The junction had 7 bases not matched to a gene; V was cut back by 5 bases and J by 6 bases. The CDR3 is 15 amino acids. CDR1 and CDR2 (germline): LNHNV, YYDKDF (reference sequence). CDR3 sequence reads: CATSPSTGGSQPQHF. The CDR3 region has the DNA TGTGCCACCAGCCCCTCGACAGGGGGCAGTCAGCCCCAGCATTTT.

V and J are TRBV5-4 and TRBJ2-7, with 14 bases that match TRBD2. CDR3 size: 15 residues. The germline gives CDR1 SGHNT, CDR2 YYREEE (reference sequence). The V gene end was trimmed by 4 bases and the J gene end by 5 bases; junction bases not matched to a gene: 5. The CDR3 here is CASSRPGLAGDEQYF. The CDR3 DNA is TGTGCCAGCAGCCGACCGGGACTAGCGGGAGACGAGCAGTACTTC. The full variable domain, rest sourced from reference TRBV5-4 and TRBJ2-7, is ETGVTQSPTHLIKTRGQQVTLRCSSQSGHNTVSWYQQALGQGPQFIFQYYREEENGRGNFPPRFSGLQFPNYSSELNVNALELDDSALYLCASSRPGLAGDEQYFGPGTRLTVT.

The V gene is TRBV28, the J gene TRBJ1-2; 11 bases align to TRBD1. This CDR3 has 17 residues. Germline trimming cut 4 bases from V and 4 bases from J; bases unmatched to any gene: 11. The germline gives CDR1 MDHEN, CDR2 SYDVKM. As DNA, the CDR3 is TGTGCCAGCAGTTCCTCGGACAGGGGGCCCTTTGGCTATGGCTACACCTTC. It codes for CASSSSDRGPFGYGYTF.